This T cell receptor beta chain appears in the sequencing data of a study of control samples from healthy donors and cancer patients. TCRdb's copy holds only in-frame clones and misses some; the assay was immunoSEQ multiplex PCR. The sample lists 100,000 to 150,000 clones; roughly 89% were seen once. This CDR3 has 13 amino acids. Germline V gives CDR1 SNHLY, CDR2 FYNNEI. Trimming pared 3 bases from V and 7 bases from J, leaving 12 bases between. This sequence was found in a man aged 18-30 years in good health. The chain uses TRBV2 and TRBJ1-1; possibly TRBD1 for D (6 bases). The sample was blood. The DNA of the CDR3 is TGTGCCAGCAGTGATTTACAGGGCGGTGAAGCTTTCTTT. Encoded protein: CASSDLQGGEAFF.